This T cell receptor beta chain was observed in a study of control samples from healthy donors and cancer patients. Libraries were prepared by immunoSEQ multiplex PCR; TCRdb keeps only in-frame clonotypes and omits some of them. The sample consists of some 130,000 clones, more than 80% of them appearing once. Germline CDR1 and CDR2: SQVTM and ANQGSEA. Trimming pared 4 bases from V and 8 bases from J, leaving 8 bases between. The CDR3 length is 10 residues. This clonotype was obtained from a man in his forties in good health. The sample consisted of blood. This chain joins TRBV29-1 and TRBJ1-1; D ambiguous. For the CDR3, the DNA is TGCAGCGTTGCCCAGCTGGAAGCTTTCTTT. It encodes CSVAQLEAFF.